The 30 T cell receptor beta chains reported below all come from one sample, sequenced in a study of blood T cell repertoires in COVID-19 (dated by TCRdb to 2020 to 2022). Library creation used the immunoSEQ multiplex PCR assay. This is the immuneACCESS table as TCRdb keeps it, with only in-frame sequences that have V and J called. A part of the clones is gone; compared with another copy, unresolved V genes explain less than half, and the rest is unexplained. The table for this sample lists approximately 120,000 clones; around three quarters of them were counted only once. The ten most abundant clones make up roughly 4.7% of the sample. The sample taken for sequencing was peripheral blood. These receptors were collected from a human donor in a cohort sampled during active or convalescent COVID-19.

This rearrangement joins TRBV7-2 to TRBJ1-1, with D perhaps matching TRBD1 (5 bases). The CDR3 consists of 16 residues. Between the trimmed V and J ends, which lost 2 bases and 5 bases, there was a span of 18 bases. Germline CDR1 reads SGHTA; CDR2 reads FQGNSA. The CDR3 DNA follows: TGTGCCAGCAGCTTAAGATCTCTAGTAGGGGTAACTGAAGCTTTCTTT. Amino acids: CASSLRSLVGVTEAFF.

CDR3 protein: CSVRDRWAYEQYF. CDR3 nucleotides: TGCAGCGTACGGGACAGGTGGGCCTACGAGCAGTACTTC. The chain joins TRBV29-1 to TRBJ2-7; TRBD1 aligns across 8 bases. Germline values: CDR1 SQVTM, CDR2 ANQGSEA. This CDR3 has 13 amino acids. The trim removed 6 bases at V and 2 bases at J, leaving 6 bases unmatched.

At least ten counts were recorded for this clone. This chain joins TRBV6-5 and TRBJ2-7; tentatively, D is TRBD1 (5 bases). V dropped 2 bases and J dropped 9 bases, with 17 bases sitting between them. Germline CDR1 MNHEY, CDR2 SVGAGI. The CDR3 runs 14 residues. The CDR3 bases are TGTGCCAGCAGTTACAGGGGAACGACGATGGGGCAGTACTTC. Its protein is CASSYRGTTMGQYF.

This chain connects TRBV9 to TRBJ2-3, with 9 bases that match TRBD2. This CDR3 has 17 amino acids. With V trimmed by 0 bases and J by 0 bases, 5 bases remained unmatched. Looked up from germline, CDR1 is SGDLS and CDR2 is YYNGEE. The CDR3 DNA sequence: TGTGCCAGCAGCGTAGCTCTAGCGGGGAGGAGCACAGATACGCAGTATTTT. Amino acid sequence: CASSVALAGRSTDTQYF.

This clone was observed a handful of times. The chain uses TRBV10-3 and TRBJ1-1, with D uncertain. The CDR3 loop spans 14 amino acids. Germline V gives CDR1 ENHRY, CDR2 SYGVKD. The ends were cut back, 0 bases at V and 3 bases at J, with 8 bases in the middle. CDR3 coding DNA: TGTGCCATCAGTGAGTCTGGAGGGCACACTGAAGCTTTCTTT. It encodes CAISESGGHTEAFF.

The chain combines TRBV6-2 or TRBV6-3 with TRBJ2-1, with TRBD2 as a possible D gene (5 bases). CDR3 length equals 11 residues. V was clipped by 2 bases and J by 11 bases, with 7 bases between them. The germline V gene has CDR1 MNHEY and CDR2 SVGEGT. The CDR3 loop is CASSYGLQQFF. CDR3 DNA: TGTGCCAGCAGTTACGGACTCCAGCAGTTCTTC.

The chain links TRBV28 to TRBJ1-1; D is possibly TRBD1 (6 bases). Between the trimmed V and J ends, which lost 6 bases and 2 bases, there was a span of 13 bases. The CDR3 has 14 amino acids. Germline assignment: CDR1 MDHEN and CDR2 SYDVKM. Here the CDR3 DNA reads TGTGCCAGCAGACGGGGGGGCTTAAACACTGAAGCTTTCTTT. Translation: CASRRGGLNTEAFF.

This chain joins TRBV7-2 and TRBJ2-3; 7 positions match TRBD2. Germline V gene sequence: CDR1 SGHTA, CDR2 FQGNSA. This CDR3 spans 15 amino acids. V shed 6 bases, J shed 9 bases, and the junction held 15 bases outside the gene matches. CDR3 protein: CASRGSGARGSTQYF. The CDR3 coding sequence is TGTGCCAGCAGGGGAAGCGGGGCGAGAGGGTCCACGCAGTATTTT.

This rearrangement joins TRBV28 to TRBJ2-1, with D maybe TRBD2 (6 bases). The length of the CDR3 is 16 residues. Germline-derived CDR1 and CDR2 are MDHEN and SYDVKM. The V gene lost 7 bases and the J gene lost 2 bases, with 18 bases spanning the gap. CDR3 sequence: CASKSSWRDPYNEQFF. CDR3 bases: TGTGCCAGCAAATCCTCGTGGCGGGATCCCTACAATGAGCAGTTCTTC. The variable domain in full, with the rest retrieved from reference TRBV28 and TRBJ2-1, is DVKVTQSSRYLVKRTGEKVFLECVQDMDHENMFWYRQDPGLGLRLIYFSYDVKMKEKGDIPEGYSVSREKKERFSLILESASTNQTSMYLCASKSSWRDPYNEQFFGPGTRLTVL.

The rearrangement links TRBV6-2 or TRBV6-3 to TRBJ2-7, with 9 bases lining up with TRBD2. CDR3 length equals 15 residues. The ends lost 4 bases at V and 2 bases at J; junction bases unmatched: 6. Germline values: CDR1 MNHEY, CDR2 SVGEGT. The CDR3: CASSSGTSRPYEQYF. In DNA, the CDR3 is TGTGCCAGCAGTTCCGGGACTAGCCGACCCTACGAGCAGTACTTC.

The chain recombines TRBV4-3 with TRBJ1-3, with D unclear. V lost 0 bases to trimming and J lost 0 bases, with 15 bases between them. Germline V gene lookup returns CDR1 LGHNA and CDR2 YSLEER. The CDR3 runs 18 residues. The CDR3 nucleotides read TGCGCCAGCAGCCAAGATACGAGGCGGGCAAACTCTGGAAACACCATATATTTT. It encodes CASSQDTRRANSGNTIYF.

The rearrangement joins TRBV19 to TRBJ1-1; 8 nucleotides line up with TRBD1. After removal of 4 bases from V and 7 bases from J, the junction contained 5 bases not matched to a gene. Germline-derived CDR1 and CDR2 are LNHDA and SQIVND (reference sequence). The CDR3 length is 13 residues. The CDR3: CASSTRGQHEAFF. Written as DNA, the CDR3 is TGTGCCAGTAGTACCAGGGGGCAGCATGAAGCTTTCTTT. The full variable domain, its missing parts supplied by reference TRBV19 and TRBJ1-1, is DGGITQSPKYLFRKEGQNVTLSCEQNLNHDAMYWYRQDPGQGLRLIYYSQIVNDFQKGDIAEGYSVSREKKESFPLTVTSAQKNPTAFYLCASSTRGQHEAFFGQGTRLTVV.

The rearrangement uses TRBV7-2 and TRBJ2-6; 8 bases match TRBD1. The CDR3 is 19 amino acids. Germline V gene lookup returns CDR1 SGHTA and CDR2 FQGNSA. V was clipped by 1 base and J by 1 base; unmatched bases: 9. CDR3 region: CASSLVRAGGASGANVLTF. The CDR3 DNA follows: TGTGCCAGCAGCTTAGTGAGGGCAGGGGGCGCGTCTGGGGCCAACGTCCTGACTTTC.

V is TRBV27 and J is TRBJ2-2; 13 nucleotides line up with TRBD2. Germline V gene lookup returns CDR1 MNHEY and CDR2 SMNVEV (reference sequence). The CDR3 consists of 15 residues. The trim removed 5 bases at V and 7 bases at J, leaving 4 bases unmatched. This CDR3 reads CASSGLAGAGGELFF. CDR3 DNA: TGTGCCAGCAGTGGACTAGCGGGAGCGGGCGGGGAGCTGTTTTTT.

The chain employs TRBV28 and TRBJ2-7, with a possible D match to TRBD2 (6 bases). The CDR3 runs to 14 residues. Trimming removed 3 bases at V and 4 bases at J, with 13 bases between. Germline V lookup: CDR1 MDHEN, CDR2 SYDVKM. This CDR3 reads CASSFRETEYEQYF. The CDR3 DNA reads as TGTGCCAGCAGTTTTCGGGAGACTGAGTACGAGCAGTACTTC.

The chain carries TRBV7-2 and TRBJ2-1, with 12 bases lining up with TRBD2. Germline V lookup: CDR1 SGHTA, CDR2 FQGNSA. CDR3 size: 18 residues. V shed 5 bases, J shed 6 bases, and the junction held 14 bases outside the gene matches. DNA for the CDR3: TGTGCCAGCAGCCCCGGGGTAAGGCTAGCGGGAGGGGGCAATGAGCAGTTCTTC. This gives the protein CASSPGVRLAGGGNEQFF. The variable domain in full, completed from reference TRBV7-2 and TRBJ2-1, reads GAGVSQSPSNKVTEKGKDVELRCDPISGHTALYWYRQSLGQGLEFLIYFQGNSAPDKSGLPSDRFSAERTGGSVSTLTIQRTQQEDSAVYLCASSPGVRLAGGGNEQFFGPGTRLTVL.

The V and J genes are TRBV30 and TRBJ1-5; tentatively, D is TRBD1 (5 bases). Germline V gives CDR1 GTSNPN, CDR2 SVGIG (reference sequence). The CDR3 loop spans 13 amino acids. Trimming left V 2 bases short and J 3 bases short, with 8 bases between. This chain's CDR3 is CAWSPGANQPQHF. The DNA of the CDR3 is TGTGCCTGGAGTCCTGGGGCCAATCAGCCCCAGCATTTT.

The chain is built from TRBV3-1 (or the pseudogene TRBV3-2) and TRBJ1-6, with 8 bases matching TRBD1. Germline loops: CDR1 LGHDT, CDR2 YNNKEL (reference sequence). This CDR3 spans 14 amino acids. The V segment lost 3 bases and the J segment 9 bases; nucleotides outside the gene matches: 4. The CDR3 here is CASSHGQGVSPLHF. The CDR3 coding sequence is TGTGCCAGCAGCCACGGACAGGGAGTTTCACCCCTCCACTTT.

This sequence joins TRBV5-6 and TRBJ2-1, with 12 bases that match TRBD2. Germline V lookup: CDR1 SGHDT, CDR2 YYEEEE. This CDR3 region has 12 residues. V trimming: 4 bases; J trimming: 12 bases; junction bases outside the gene matches: 2. The CDR3 is CASSPTSGRQFF. CDR3 sequence (DNA): TGTGCCAGCAGCCCGACTAGCGGGAGGCAGTTCTTC. The whole variable domain, filled in from reference TRBV5-6 and TRBJ2-1, reads DAGVTQSPTHLIKTRGQQVTLRCSPKSGHDTVSWYQQALGQGPQFIFQYYEEEERQRGNFPDRFSGHQFPNYSSELNVNALLLGDSALYLCASSPTSGRQFFGPGTRLTVL.

The chain couples TRBV5-1 to TRBJ2-1; 7 bases are a match to TRBD2. CDR1 is SGHRS and CDR2 is YFSETQ in the germline V gene. Trimming cost V 2 bases and J 15 bases; bases outside gene matches: 11. The CDR3 runs to 13 residues. In nucleotides, the CDR3 is TGCGCCAGCAGCTTTCCTGCCGCGCGGGAGAGGTTCTTC. Translated, it gives CASSFPAARERFF.

The chain links TRBV4-1 to TRBJ1-2; weak D call: TRBD1 (5 bases). Trimming stripped 1 base from V and 5 bases from J, with 17 bases between. The CDR3 runs 16 residues. Germline V lookup: CDR1 MGHRA, CDR2 YSYEKL. The CDR3 DNA reads TGCGCCAGCAGCCAAGTCGGGACTCGAGGGTGGTATGGCTACACCTTC. This translates into CASSQVGTRGWYGYTF.

CDR3 sequence: CSVLLYRSGNTIYF. The CDR3 nucleotides read TGCAGCGTGTTACTGTACCGCTCTGGAAACACCATATATTTT. The chain carries TRBV29-1 and TRBJ1-3; no reliable D call. The CDR3 totals 14 residues. In germline, CDR1 is SQVTM, CDR2 ANQGSEA. V lost 6 bases and J lost 0, with 12 bases in between.

This chain joins TRBV5-6 and TRBJ1-4; D is ambiguous. The germline V gene has CDR1 SGHDT and CDR2 YYEEEE. The CDR3 covers 12 residues. Trimming left V 4 bases short and J 4 bases short, with 5 bases between. Here the CDR3 reads CASSLYNEKLFF. The CDR3 DNA reads TGTGCCAGCAGCCTGTATAATGAAAAACTGTTTTTT.

The V call is TRBV9, the J call TRBJ2-3; 11 bases are shared with TRBD1. CDR3 length: 15 residues. The germline CDR1 and CDR2 sequences are SGDLS and YYNGEE. The junction had 9 bases not matched to a gene; V was cut back by 4 bases and J by 8 bases. The DNA of the CDR3 is TGTGCCAGCAGCATCCGGACAGGGGGCGCTGGTACGCAGTATTTT. Its protein product is CASSIRTGGAGTQYF.

The chain employs TRBV10-3 and TRBJ1-2, with D hard to call. Per the germline V gene, CDR1 is ENHRY and CDR2 is SYGVKD. This CDR3 spans 14 amino acids. Trimming removed 0 bases from V and 6 bases from J, with 11 bases in between. For the CDR3, the DNA is TGTGCCATCAGTGAGTCGGGCTTAGACGATGGCTACACCTTC. This gives the protein CAISESGLDDGYTF.

This rearrangement joins TRBV18 to TRBJ2-1; tentative D call: TRBD2 (5 bases). Trimming pared 3 bases from V and 5 bases from J, leaving 14 bases between. The length of the CDR3 is 15 residues. Germline V lookup: CDR1 KGHSH, CDR2 LQKENI. The CDR3 is CASSPRLLDHNEQFF. The CDR3 DNA reads as TGTGCCAGCTCACCCCGGTTACTAGACCACAATGAGCAGTTCTTC. Full variable domain (outside the CDR3, taken from reference TRBV18 and TRBJ2-1): NAGVMQNPRHLVRRRGQEARLRCSPMKGHSHVYWYRQLPEEGLKFMVYLQKENIIDESGMPKERFSAEFPKEGPSILRIQQVVRGDSAAYFCASSPRLLDHNEQFFGPGTRLTVL.

This CDR3 is CASREVGNEAFF. CDR3 coding DNA: TGCGCCAGCAGGGAGGTGGGTAACGAGGCTTTCTTT. The rearrangement joins TRBV5-1 to TRBJ1-1; the D is unclear. This CDR3 has 12 amino acids. The germline V and J ends were trimmed by 5 bases and 11 bases, with 16 bases remaining between them. Looked up from germline, CDR1 is SGHRS and CDR2 is YFSETQ.

This chain joins TRBV30 and TRBJ1-2, with D possibly matching TRBD1 (5 bases). CDR3 length: 13 amino acids. Per the germline V gene, CDR1 is GTSNPN and CDR2 is SVGIG (reference sequence). V dropped 1 base and J dropped 1 base, with 7 bases sitting between them. The DNA of the CDR3 is TGTGCCTGGAGTGAGGGGTTTAACTATGGCTACACCTTC. This encodes CAWSEGFNYGYTF.

CDR3 nucleotide sequence: TGTGCCACCAGTGGCGGGGGCTGGCGAGAGACCCAGTACTTC. Amino acids: CATSGGGWRETQYF. This chain connects TRBV24-1 to TRBJ2-5, with D maybe TRBD2 (7 bases). Germline assignment: CDR1 KGHDR and CDR2 SFDVKD. The CDR3 loop spans 14 amino acids. Trimming shortened V by 5 bases and J by 4 bases, and 13 bases separated the two germline ends.

The rearrangement joins TRBV7-2 to TRBJ1-4, with D possibly matching TRBD1 (5 bases). CDR3 length: 13 residues. Looked up from germline, CDR1 is SGHTA and CDR2 is FQGNSA. V lost 5 bases, J lost 7 bases, and 11 bases lay in between. For the CDR3, the DNA is TGTGCCAGCAGCCGCCAGGGAGGTGAAAAACTGTTTTTT. It encodes CASSRQGGEKLFF. Complete variable domain (other parts from reference TRBV7-2 and TRBJ1-4): GAGVSQSPSNKVTEKGKDVELRCDPISGHTALYWYRQSLGQGLEFLIYFQGNSAPDKSGLPSDRFSAERTGGSVSTLTIQRTQQEDSAVYLCASSRQGGEKLFFGSGTQLSVL.